The 21 T cell receptor beta chains below were found in one sample sequenced in a study of vaccination effects on CD4 cells after COVID-19. No antigen has been assigned to these receptors. ViraFEST expansion of antigen-specific CD4+ T cells with viral peptide pools preceded sequencing. When around 9 days of culture had elapsed, CD4+ T cells were isolated. Vaccine recipients, nucleocapsid antibody negative, had no prior SARS-CoV-2 infection. Sequencing was performed with immunoSEQ multiplex PCR; in TCRdb, only in-frame clones are kept and a portion is missing. The data hold about 73,000 clones, with around 79% observed a single time. The source material was CD4+ T cells from PBMCs cultured with HCoV-NL63 spike peptides, sampled before COVID-19 vaccination. These receptors all come from a human donor who received a COVID-19 vaccine.

The V and J genes are TRBV27 and TRBJ1-1; D perhaps matches TRBD1 (5 bases). This CDR3 comprises 14 residues. From germline, CDR1 is MNHEY and CDR2 SMNVEV (reference sequence). Trimming shortened V by 4 bases and J by 3 bases, and 12 bases separated the two germline ends. DNA of the CDR3: TGTGCCAGCAGTTCTTTTGGAGGGGACACTGAAGCTTTCTTT. Translation: CASSSFGGDTEAFF.

The V call is TRBV5-1, the J call TRBJ1-4; D is ambiguous. V lost 0 bases, J lost 0 bases, and 3 bases lay in between. The CDR3 loop spans 14 amino acids. CDR1 and CDR2 (germline): SGHRS, YFSETQ. The chain's CDR3 is CASSLGPTNEKLFF. Here the CDR3 DNA reads TGCGCCAGCAGCTTGGGACCAACTAATGAAAAACTGTTTTTT.

The V call is TRBV2, the J call TRBJ2-5, with D perhaps assigned TRBD1 or TRBD2 (6 bases each). V was trimmed by 6 bases and J by 2 bases, leaving 16 bases between them. The CDR3 runs 15 residues. Germline CDR1 is SNHLY and CDR2 is FYNNEI. The CDR3 sequence: CASSPLSGAQETQYF. The CDR3 DNA reads as TGTGCCAGCAGCCCACTCTCGGGGGCACAAGAGACCCAGTACTTC.

The chain has TRBV6-1 and TRBJ1-6; D not resolved. Trimming left V 2 bases short and J 6 bases short, with 5 bases between. There are 13 residues in the CDR3. Germline V gene lookup returns CDR1 MNHNS and CDR2 SASEGT. CDR3 protein: CASSEFLNSPLHF. The CDR3 DNA reads as TGTGCCAGCAGTGAATTCCTTAATTCACCCCTCCACTTT.

The rearrangement uses TRBV30 and TRBJ1-1; D is unresolved. This CDR3 has 13 amino acids. The V end lost 4 bases, the J end lost 4 bases, and 13 bases lay between the germline ends. From germline, CDR1 is GTSNPN and CDR2 SVGIG (reference sequence). Here the CDR3 reads CAWKRFVSTEAFF. The CDR3 region has the DNA TGTGCCTGGAAAAGGTTTGTCTCCACTGAAGCTTTCTTT.

The J gene is TRBJ2-6, the V gene TRBV9, with D perhaps matching TRBD1 or TRBD2 (5 bases each). In germline, CDR1 is SGDLS, CDR2 YYNGEE. V lost 1 base and J 2 bases, leaving 13 bases between the germline ends. The CDR3 has 17 residues. The CDR3 DNA reads TGTGCCAGCAGCGTATATCAGCTGGGGGCTGGGGCCAACGTCCTGACTTTC. Protein sequence: CASSVYQLGAGANVLTF.

This clone has more than one count but fewer than ten. J is TRBJ2-1 and V is TRBV6-6, with D possibly TRBD2 on 5 matching bases. The V and J ends lost 5 bases and 0 bases respectively, with 11 bases between them. This CDR3 spans 15 amino acids. Germline assignment: CDR1 MNHNY and CDR2 SVGAGI (reference sequence). The CDR3 loop is CASSLLAGSYNEQFF. The CDR3, as DNA: TGTGCCAGCAGTCTACTGGCGGGCTCCTACAATGAGCAGTTCTTC.

This sequence joins TRBV30 and TRBJ1-5; TRBD1 is a possible D gene (6 bases). Trimming took 5 bases from V and 3 from J, leaving 11 bases between them. Germline V gene lookup returns CDR1 GTSNPN and CDR2 SVGIG (reference sequence). The CDR3 length is 13 residues. This CDR3 is CAWGWGANQPQHF. CDR3 DNA: TGTGCCTGGGGGTGGGGGGCCAATCAGCCCCAGCATTTT.

This clone is a singleton in its sample. The rearrangement uses TRBV29-1 and TRBJ1-1; a weak D match, TRBD1 (5 bases). CDR3 length: 13 residues. Germline V lookup: CDR1 SQVTM, CDR2 ANQGSEA. V was clipped by 7 bases and J by 1 base, with 13 bases between them. CDR3 sequence (DNA): TGCAGCGGCCACCTCGGACAGAACACTGAAGCTTTCTTT. As protein: CSGHLGQNTEAFF.

The CDR3 DNA reads as TGTGCCAGCAGTTACTCGATCGGGGGCCCTGGAAACACCATATATTTT. It translates to CASSYSIGGPGNTIYF. This chain joins TRBV6-5 and TRBJ1-3; possible D gene TRBD1, 6 bases. V was clipped by 0 bases and J by 2 bases, with 11 bases between them. This CDR3 has 16 amino acids. CDR1 is MNHEY and CDR2 is SVGAGI in the germline V gene.

A few counts support this clone. The rearrangement uses TRBV7-9 and TRBJ2-2; no firm D call. The germline CDR1 and CDR2 sequences are SEHNR and FQNEAQ (reference sequence). This CDR3 spans 13 amino acids. Trimming left V 3 bases short and J 7 bases short, with 9 bases between. The CDR3, as DNA: TGTGCCAGCAGCTTGGAATATGGCGGGGAGCTGTTTTTT. This encodes CASSLEYGGELFF.

The chain uses TRBV18 and TRBJ1-2; 7 bases line up with TRBD1. CDR1 and CDR2 (germline): KGHSH, LQKENI. The CDR3 is 17 amino acids. V dropped 2 bases and J dropped 0; count of bases not matched to a gene: 9. In DNA form, the CDR3 reads TGTGCCAGCTCACCAACCGGGACAGCGATAGCTAACTATGGCTACACCTTC. Amino acid sequence: CASSPTGTAIANYGYTF.

The chain uses TRBV4-3 and TRBJ1-2; D possibly corresponds to TRBD1 (6 bases). Trimming took off 1 base at V and 2 bases at J, with 11 bases between the two ends. The germline V gene encodes CDR1 LGHNA and CDR2 YSLEER. The CDR3 has 15 amino acids. In nucleotides, the CDR3 is TGCGCCAGCAGCCAAGTAGGACAGCAAAACTATGGCTACACCTTC. Translation: CASSQVGQQNYGYTF.

This clone was recorded only once. CDR3 sequence reads: CASSLDAGGGTEAFF. In DNA form, the CDR3 reads TGCGCCAGCAGCTTGGATGCAGGGGGGGGCACTGAAGCTTTCTTT. The V call is TRBV5-1, the J call TRBJ1-1; 7 bases line up with TRBD1. V lost 0 bases and J lost 4; bases outside the gene matches: 6. CDR1 SGHRS and CDR2 YFSETQ come from the germline V gene. This CDR3 is 15 amino acids long.

V usage is TRBV9 and J usage is TRBJ1-3, with no clear D. Germline-derived CDR1 and CDR2 are SGDLS and YYNGEE. This CDR3 comprises 12 residues. V dropped 4 bases and J dropped 6 bases, with 8 bases sitting between them. CDR3 DNA sequence: TGTGCCAGCAGCCCATCACAAAACACCATATATTTT. It yields the protein CASSPSQNTIYF.

V is TRBV24-1 and J is TRBJ1-2, with 9 bases fitting TRBD1. Germline-derived CDR1 and CDR2 are KGHDR and SFDVKD. Losses at the gene ends were 2 bases for V and 7 bases for J; bases not matched to a gene: 7. The CDR3 runs to 15 residues. CDR3 coding DNA: TGTGCCACCAGTGATTCCGGGACAGGGTGGAGTGGCTACACCTTC. Protein sequence: CATSDSGTGWSGYTF.

The rearrangement links TRBV29-1 to TRBJ2-1; perhaps TRBD2 as D (5 bases). Trimming stripped 7 bases from V and 2 bases from J, with 9 bases between. Germline-derived CDR1 and CDR2 are SQVTM and ANQGSEA. The CDR3 runs to 12 residues. CDR3 amino acids: CSGTGTYNEQFF. The DNA for the CDR3 is TGCAGCGGAACGGGGACCTACAATGAGCAGTTCTTC.

The rearrangement joins TRBV28 to TRBJ1-6, with TRBD1 matching 9 bases. Trimming cost V 6 bases and J 8 bases; bases outside gene matches: 8. CDR1 MDHEN and CDR2 SYDVKM come from the germline V gene. CDR3 length equals 15 residues. CDR3 nucleotide sequence: TGTGCCAGCAGCCAAACAGGGGGCGAGGATTCACCCCTCCACTTT. As protein: CASSQTGGEDSPLHF.

The chain combines TRBV7-8 with TRBJ2-5; 10 bases line up with TRBD2. The CDR3 is made up of 18 amino acids. CDR1 and CDR2 from the germline V gene are SGHVS and FQNEAQ. Trimming took 2 bases from V and 5 from J; bases not matched to a gene: 14. CDR3: CASSLFQRGGRMGETQYF. The CDR3 bases are TGTGCCAGCAGCTTATTCCAGCGGGGGGGCCGAATGGGGGAGACCCAGTACTTC.

This rearrangement joins TRBV5-1 to TRBJ2-3; TRBD2 matches 8 bases. V trimming: 0 bases; J trimming: 4 bases; junction bases outside the gene matches: 4. The CDR3 loop spans 15 amino acids. The germline V gene has CDR1 SGHRS and CDR2 YFSETQ. The CDR3, as DNA: TGCGCCAGCAGCTTGGCGGGGGGGCTGTCAGATACGCAGTATTTT. Amino acid sequence: CASSLAGGLSDTQYF.

V is TRBV16 and J is TRBJ1-1, with D possibly TRBD1 on 5 matching bases. Trimming left V 3 bases short and J 5 bases short, with 10 bases between. CDR1 is KGHSY and CDR2 is FQNENV in the germline V gene. The CDR3 has 13 amino acids. The CDR3 loop is CASSQSRDTEAFF. For the CDR3, the DNA is TGTGCCAGCAGCCAGAGCAGGGATACTGAAGCTTTCTTT. Complete variable domain (other parts from reference TRBV16 and TRBJ1-1): GEEVAQTPKHLVRGEGQKAKLYCAPIKGHSYVFWYQQVLKNEFKFLISFQNENVFDETGMPKERFSAKCLPNSPCSLEIQATKLEDSAVYFCASSQSRDTEAFFGQGTRLTVV.